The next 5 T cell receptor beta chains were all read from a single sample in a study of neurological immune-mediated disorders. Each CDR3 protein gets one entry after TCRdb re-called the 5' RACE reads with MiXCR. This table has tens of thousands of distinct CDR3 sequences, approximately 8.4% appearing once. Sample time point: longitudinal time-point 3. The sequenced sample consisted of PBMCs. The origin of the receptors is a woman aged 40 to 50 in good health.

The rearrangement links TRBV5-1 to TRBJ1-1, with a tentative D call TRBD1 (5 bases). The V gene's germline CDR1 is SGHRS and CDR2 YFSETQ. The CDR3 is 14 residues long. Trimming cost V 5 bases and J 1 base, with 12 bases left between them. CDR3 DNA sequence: TGCGCCAGCAGGAAGGGACGGGAGAACACTGAAGCTTTCTTT. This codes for CASRKGRENTEAFF.

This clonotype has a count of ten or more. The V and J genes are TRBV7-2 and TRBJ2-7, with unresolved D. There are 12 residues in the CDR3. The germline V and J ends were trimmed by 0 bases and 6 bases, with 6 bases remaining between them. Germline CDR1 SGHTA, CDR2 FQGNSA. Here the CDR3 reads CASSLAGGEQYF. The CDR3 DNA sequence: TGTGCCAGCAGCTTAGCGGGTGGCGAGCAGTACTTC.

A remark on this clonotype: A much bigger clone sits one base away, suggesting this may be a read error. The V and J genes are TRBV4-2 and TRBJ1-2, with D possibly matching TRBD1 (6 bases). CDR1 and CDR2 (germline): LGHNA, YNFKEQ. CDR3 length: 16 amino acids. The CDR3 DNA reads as TGTGACAGCAGCCAAGATCGCTCTCACAGGGTGAGTGGCTACACCTTC. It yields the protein CDSSQDRSHRVSGYTF.

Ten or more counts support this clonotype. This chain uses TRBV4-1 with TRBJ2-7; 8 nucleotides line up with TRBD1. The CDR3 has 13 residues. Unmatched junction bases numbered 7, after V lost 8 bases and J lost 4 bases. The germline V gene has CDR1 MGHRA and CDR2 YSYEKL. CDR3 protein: CASGQGLHYEQYF. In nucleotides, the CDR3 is TGCGCCAGCGGACAGGGCCTTCATTACGAGCAGTACTTC.

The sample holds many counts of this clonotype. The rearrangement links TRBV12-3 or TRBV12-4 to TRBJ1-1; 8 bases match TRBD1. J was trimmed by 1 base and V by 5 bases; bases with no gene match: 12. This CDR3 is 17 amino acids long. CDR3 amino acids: CASSGTGQGLGNTEAFF. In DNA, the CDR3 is TGTGCCAGCAGTGGGACCGGACAGGGATTGGGGAACACTGAAGCTTTCTTT.